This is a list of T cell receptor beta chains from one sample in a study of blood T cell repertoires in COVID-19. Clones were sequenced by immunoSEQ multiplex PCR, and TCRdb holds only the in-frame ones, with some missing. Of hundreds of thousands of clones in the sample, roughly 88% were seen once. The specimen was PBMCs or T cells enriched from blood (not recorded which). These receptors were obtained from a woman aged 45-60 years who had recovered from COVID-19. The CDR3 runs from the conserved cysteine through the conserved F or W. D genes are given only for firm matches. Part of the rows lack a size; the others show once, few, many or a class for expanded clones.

cdr3_aa: CASSSPQGNSPLHF
cdr3_nt: TGTGCCAGCAGCTCACCTCAGGGTAATTCACCCCTCCACTTT
j_call: TRBJ1-6
d_call: -
v_call: TRBV7-9
clone_size: -

cdr3_aa: CAWGWTLFRGHVSGELFF
cdr3_nt: TGTGCCTGGGGTTGGACCCTCTTCAGGGGGCACGTATCCGGGGAGCTGTTTTTT
j_call: TRBJ2-2
d_call: TRBD1
v_call: TRBV30
clone_size: -

cdr3_aa: CASSEATGGTDTQYF
cdr3_nt: TGTGCCAGCAGTGAAGCTACAGGGGGCACAGATACGCAGTATTTT
j_call: TRBJ2-3
d_call: TRBD1
v_call: TRBV6-1
clone_size: -

cdr3_aa: CASSQDSPVAFF
cdr3_nt: TGTGCCAGCAGCCAAGATTCGCCGGTGGCTTTCTTT
j_call: TRBJ1-1
d_call: -
v_call: TRBV3-1/TRBV3-2
clone_size: -

cdr3_aa: CSVEPQEANYGYTF
cdr3_nt: TGCAGCGTTGAGCCCCAGGAAGCTAACTATGGCTACACCTTC
j_call: TRBJ1-2
d_call: -
v_call: TRBV29-1
clone_size: -

cdr3_aa: CASGTGGYEQYF
cdr3_nt: TGTGCCAGCGGGACAGGGGGCTACGAGCAGTACTTC
j_call: TRBJ2-7
d_call: TRBD1
v_call: TRBV11-3
clone_size: -

cdr3_aa: CASSPRRAGRQETQYF
cdr3_nt: TGTGCCAGCTCACCACGCCGGGCAGGGCGTCAAGAGACCCAGTACTTC
j_call: TRBJ2-5
d_call: -
v_call: TRBV18
clone_size: -

cdr3_aa: CASSSGQGGSPLHF
cdr3_nt: TGTGCCAGCAGCTCCGGACAGGGGGGTTCACCCCTCCACTTT
j_call: TRBJ1-6
d_call: TRBD1
v_call: TRBV11-3
clone_size: once

cdr3_aa: CASSLLAPSYNSPLHF
cdr3_nt: TGTGCCAGCAGTTTGTTGGCCCCCTCCTATAATTCACCCCTCCACTTT
j_call: TRBJ1-6
d_call: -
v_call: TRBV28
clone_size: -

cdr3_aa: CASSLDSRRFLTEAFF
cdr3_nt: TGTGCCAGCAGCTTAGATAGCAGGAGGTTCCTCACTGAAGCTTTCTTT
j_call: TRBJ1-1
d_call: -
v_call: TRBV11-2
clone_size: -

cdr3_aa: CASSHPKTGELVTQYF
cdr3_nt: TGCGCCAGCAGCCATCCCAAGACAGGGGAGTTGGTGACCCAGTACTTC
j_call: TRBJ2-5
d_call: TRBD1
v_call: TRBV4-1
clone_size: -

cdr3_aa: CASSEDTDYEQYF
cdr3_nt: TGTGCCAGCAGTGAAGATACAGACTACGAGCAGTACTTC
j_call: TRBJ2-7
d_call: -
v_call: TRBV2
clone_size: few

cdr3_aa: CASSPTLAAAEAFF
cdr3_nt: TGTGCCAGCAGCCCCACCTTAGCTGCCGCTGAAGCTTTCTTT
j_call: TRBJ1-1
d_call: -
v_call: TRBV5-4
clone_size: -

cdr3_aa: CSPGQEKHYEQYF
cdr3_nt: TGCAGCCCAGGACAGGAAAAGCACTACGAGCAGTACTTC
j_call: TRBJ2-7
d_call: TRBD1
v_call: TRBV29-1
clone_size: -

cdr3_aa: CSVDGQGDYGYTF
cdr3_nt: TGCAGCGTTGACGGGCAGGGTGACTATGGCTACACCTTC
j_call: TRBJ1-2
d_call: -
v_call: TRBV29-1
clone_size: -

cdr3_aa: CASSRAGGRTEAFF
cdr3_nt: TGCGCCAGCAGCCGAGCAGGGGGAAGGACTGAAGCTTTCTTT
j_call: TRBJ1-1
d_call: TRBD1
v_call: TRBV4-3
clone_size: -

cdr3_aa: CASSPRQGPETQYF
cdr3_nt: TGTGCCAGCTCACCACGGCAGGGCCCCGAGACCCAGTACTTC
j_call: TRBJ2-5
d_call: -
v_call: TRBV18
clone_size: -

cdr3_aa: CASSFPLETQYF
cdr3_nt: TGTGCCAGCAGCTTTCCCCTTGAGACCCAGTACTTC
j_call: TRBJ2-5
d_call: -
v_call: TRBV7-2
clone_size: -

cdr3_aa: CASSSRQGWYGYTF
cdr3_nt: TGTGCCAGCAGTTCAAGACAGGGGTGGTATGGCTACACCTTC
j_call: TRBJ1-2
d_call: TRBD1
v_call: TRBV28
clone_size: -

cdr3_aa: CASSPIAKTYEQYF
cdr3_nt: TGCGCCAGCAGCCCGATAGCGAAGACTTACGAGCAGTACTTC
j_call: TRBJ2-7
d_call: -
v_call: TRBV4-1
clone_size: -

cdr3_aa: CATSREVAGINEQFF
cdr3_nt: TGTGCCACCAGCAGAGAAGTAGCGGGAATCAATGAGCAGTTCTTC
j_call: TRBJ2-1
d_call: TRBD2
v_call: TRBV15
clone_size: -

cdr3_aa: CSVETTPGLAGARSYNEQFF
cdr3_nt: TGCAGCGTTGAAACTACTCCGGGACTAGCGGGAGCCCGCTCCTACAATGAGCAGTTCTTC
j_call: TRBJ2-1
d_call: TRBD2
v_call: TRBV29-1
clone_size: few

cdr3_aa: CASSLGSGRALSTDTQYF
cdr3_nt: TGTGCCAGCAGCTTAGGAAGCGGGAGGGCCCTTAGCACAGATACGCAGTATTTT
j_call: TRBJ2-3
d_call: TRBD2
v_call: TRBV7-9
clone_size: -

cdr3_aa: CASSLAGPMNTEAFF
cdr3_nt: TGTGCCAGCAGTCTCGCGGGGCCCATGAACACTGAAGCTTTCTTT
j_call: TRBJ1-1
d_call: -
v_call: TRBV6-2/TRBV6-3
clone_size: -

cdr3_aa: CASSFLSAKSGELFF
cdr3_nt: TGTGCCAGCAGCTTTCTCTCTGCTAAATCCGGGGAGCTGTTTTTT
j_call: TRBJ2-2
d_call: -
v_call: TRBV5-4
clone_size: -

cdr3_aa: CASSLTSGGSYEQYF
cdr3_nt: TGTGCCAGCAGTCTGACTAGCGGGGGCTCCTACGAGCAGTACTTC
j_call: TRBJ2-7
d_call: TRBD2
v_call: TRBV27
clone_size: -

cdr3_aa: CASSSTLAVNSPLHF
cdr3_nt: TGTGCCAGCAGTTCGACACTCGCCGTAAATTCACCCCTCCACTTT
j_call: TRBJ1-6
d_call: -
v_call: TRBV28
clone_size: -

cdr3_aa: CATSAADRPPYEQYF
cdr3_nt: TGTGCCACCAGTGCTGCGGACAGGCCCCCCTACGAGCAGTACTTC
j_call: TRBJ2-7
d_call: TRBD1
v_call: TRBV24-1
clone_size: -

cdr3_aa: CASRRAGEAFF
cdr3_nt: TGTGCCAGCAGGCGGGCCGGGGAAGCTTTCTTT
j_call: TRBJ1-1
d_call: -
v_call: TRBV12-3/TRBV12-4
clone_size: -

cdr3_aa: CASSQDPPASGGDTQYF
cdr3_nt: TGCGCCAGCAGCCAAGATCCGCCGGCTAGCGGGGGAGATACGCAGTATTTT
j_call: TRBJ2-3
d_call: TRBD2
v_call: TRBV4-3
clone_size: once

cdr3_aa: CASSLSPGANYGYTF
cdr3_nt: TGTGCCAGCAGCTTAAGTCCCGGGGCTAACTATGGCTACACCTTC
j_call: TRBJ1-2
d_call: -
v_call: TRBV11-3
clone_size: -

cdr3_aa: CATKRTRAGELFF
cdr3_nt: TGCGCCACCAAACGTACCAGGGCCGGGGAGCTGTTTTTT
j_call: TRBJ2-2
d_call: -
v_call: TRBV10-1
clone_size: -

cdr3_aa: CASSLPLGGYGYTF
cdr3_nt: TGTGCCAGCAGCCTCCCCTTGGGGGGCTATGGCTACACCTTC
j_call: TRBJ1-2
d_call: -
v_call: TRBV11-2
clone_size: -

cdr3_aa: CASSLTGSYLGYEQYF
cdr3_nt: TGTGCCAGCAGCTTGACGGGGTCCTACTTGGGGTACGAGCAGTACTTC
j_call: TRBJ2-7
d_call: -
v_call: TRBV5-4
clone_size: once

cdr3_aa: CASSPSTGTGETQYF
cdr3_nt: TGTGCCAGCAGCCCTTCGACAGGTACGGGAGAGACCCAGTACTTC
j_call: TRBJ2-5
d_call: -
v_call: TRBV7-3
clone_size: few

cdr3_aa: CASSPQDRAKPQHF
cdr3_nt: TGTGCCAGCTCACCCCAGGACAGGGCGAAACCCCAGCATTTT
j_call: TRBJ1-5
d_call: TRBD1
v_call: TRBV18
clone_size: -

cdr3_aa: CASNRDYYGYTF
cdr3_nt: TGTGCCAGCAATCGAGACTACTATGGCTACACCTTC
j_call: TRBJ1-2
d_call: -
v_call: TRBV7-9
clone_size: -

cdr3_aa: CASRRWGSDGNTIYF
cdr3_nt: TGCGCCAGCCGCAGATGGGGCTCGGATGGAAACACCATATATTTT
j_call: TRBJ1-3
d_call: -
v_call: TRBV5-1
clone_size: -

cdr3_aa: CASSRKNRVFTEAFF
cdr3_nt: TGTGCCAGCAGCCGAAAGAACAGGGTATTCACTGAAGCTTTCTTT
j_call: TRBJ1-1
d_call: -
v_call: TRBV3-1/TRBV3-2
clone_size: -

cdr3_aa: CASSVGYEQYF
cdr3_nt: TGTGCCAGCAGCGTCGGGTACGAGCAGTACTTC
j_call: TRBJ2-7
d_call: -
v_call: TRBV3-1/TRBV3-2
clone_size: -

cdr3_aa: CASTWTGVTLSGANVLTF
cdr3_nt: TGTGCCAGCACCTGGACAGGGGTAACACTCTCTGGGGCCAACGTCCTGACTTTC
j_call: TRBJ2-6
d_call: TRBD1
v_call: TRBV7-8
clone_size: -

cdr3_aa: CASSSPGGSYEQYF
cdr3_nt: TGTGCCAGCAGTTCTCCAGGGGGCTCCTACGAGCAGTACTTC
j_call: TRBJ2-7
d_call: TRBD1
v_call: TRBV6-2/TRBV6-3
clone_size: -

cdr3_aa: CASSIPTRAREGYGYTF
cdr3_nt: TGTGCCAGTAGTATTCCGACAAGGGCTAGGGAGGGCTATGGCTACACCTTC
j_call: TRBJ1-2
d_call: -
v_call: TRBV19
clone_size: -

cdr3_aa: CASSLSGESFLAGEYTGELFF
cdr3_nt: TGTGCCAGCAGTTTATCGGGGGAATCTTTCCTAGCGGGAGAATACACCGGGGAGCTGTTTTTT
j_call: TRBJ2-2
d_call: TRBD2
v_call: TRBV28
clone_size: once

cdr3_aa: CASSQPHDVPSREPAELYNEQFF
cdr3_nt: TGTGCCAGCAGTCAACCCCACGACGTTCCCTCGCGGGAGCCCGCTGAATTATACAATGAGCAGTTCTTC
j_call: TRBJ2-1
d_call: TRBD2
v_call: TRBV6-6
clone_size: -

cdr3_aa: CASSQDFFGVRDRDQPQHF
cdr3_nt: TGCGCCAGCAGCCAAGATTTTTTCGGCGTCCGTGACAGGGATCAGCCCCAGCATTTT
j_call: TRBJ1-5
d_call: TRBD1
v_call: TRBV4-1
clone_size: -

cdr3_aa: CAWSPGGQPQHF
cdr3_nt: TGTGCCTGGAGTCCAGGGGGTCAGCCCCAGCATTTT
j_call: TRBJ1-5
d_call: TRBD1
v_call: TRBV30
clone_size: once

cdr3_aa: CASSRTANTGELFF
cdr3_nt: TGTGCCAGCAGTAGAACAGCGAACACCGGGGAGCTGTTTTTT
j_call: TRBJ2-2
d_call: -
v_call: TRBV6-5
clone_size: -

cdr3_aa: CAWRRGTAGTNSPLHF
cdr3_nt: TGTGCCTGGAGAAGGGGAACTGCGGGAACCAATTCACCCCTCCACTTT
j_call: TRBJ1-6
d_call: -
v_call: TRBV30
clone_size: -

cdr3_aa: CASSSDRAVYGYTF
cdr3_nt: TGTGCCAGCAGCTCTGACAGGGCGGTCTATGGCTACACCTTC
j_call: TRBJ1-2
d_call: TRBD1
v_call: TRBV9
clone_size: -

cdr3_aa: CASSLRGTEAFF
cdr3_nt: TGTGCCAGCAGCTTACGGGGCACTGAAGCTTTCTTT
j_call: TRBJ1-1
d_call: -
v_call: TRBV5-6
clone_size: -